What follows is one T cell receptor (beta chain) and its context. The target antigen is unknown. Only CD45RO-negative cells positively selected for CCR7 counted as naive CD8 cells, so terminally differentiated effector memory CD45RA+ cells were excluded. The CDR3 consists of 14 residues. V dropped 3 bases and J dropped 13 bases, with 22 bases sitting between them. CDR1 is LGHNA, CDR2 YSLEER, per germline. Some clones are missing from TCRdb's copy, which holds only in-frame ones; the method was immunoSEQ multiplex PCR. The sample lists about 2.1 million clones; about 94% were seen once. This sample stems from a study of shared clonotypes between healthy human individuals. Findings and caveats of the study: Few donors limited the genetic and exposure-history diversity represented. Four donors shared 4.5% to 6.5% of their naive CD4 clonotypes.

Sequences were obtained from naive CD8+ T cells from PBMCs. The source is a man aged 18 to 29 in good health. Some clones in this sample may be carry-over from other donors' samples. V is TRBV4-3 and J is TRBJ2-7; tentative D call: TRBD1 (5 bases). The CDR3 nucleotides read TGCGCCAGCAGCCACTATGACAGTCTCCAGGCAGTTTACTTC. Protein product: CASSHYDSLQAVYF.